The rows below give T cell receptor beta chains drawn from one sample of a study of blood T cell repertoires in COVID-19. Here immunoSEQ multiplex PCR was the method, and the copy in TCRdb shows in-frame clones only, minus some. The repertoire holds approximately 170,000 clones, with about 86% as singletons. Sequencing was done on a sample of PBMCs or T cells enriched from blood (not recorded which). These TCRs come from a woman in her forties or fifties in a cohort exposed to, infected with or recovered from COVID-19 (not recorded which). The CDR3 runs from the conserved cysteine through the conserved F or W. Each record gives: J gene, D gene, V gene, clone size, CDR3 DNA, CDR3 protein. D genes are given only for firm matches. Rows may omit the clone size; those that give it use once, few, many or a size class.

>TRBJ2-3|TRBD2|TRBV7-3|NA
TGTGCCAGCAGCCCACTGGCTAGCGGGGGGGCCCATACGCAGTATTTT
CASSPLASGGAHTQYF
>TRBJ1-1|NA|TRBV6-5|NA
TGTGCCAGCATGCTGGGGGGCACTGAAGCTTTCTTT
CASMLGGTEAFF
>TRBJ2-7|NA|TRBV6-5|NA
TGTGCCAGCAGTTACGTTCCGGGAGCGATCTCCTACGAGCAGTACTTC
CASSYVPGAISYEQYF
>TRBJ1-1|NA|TRBV5-6|NA
TGTGCCAGCAGCTCAACAATGAACACTGAAGCTTTCTTT
CASSSTMNTEAFF
>TRBJ2-1|TRBD2|TRBV5-1|NA
TGCGCCAGCAGCCCCGGACGGGCTAGCGGGAGGGCCGAGGCCTACAATGAGCAGTTCTTC
CASSPGRASGRAEAYNEQFF
>TRBJ2-7|TRBD2|TRBV3-1/TRBV3-2|NA
TGTGCCAGCAGCCAAGAACTAGCGCACTACGAGCAGTACTTC
CASSQELAHYEQYF
>TRBJ2-5|NA|TRBV6-5|NA
TGTGCCAGCAGTAGTGACGGTTCGGGAGAGACCCAGTACTTC
CASSSDGSGETQYF
>TRBJ1-4|NA|TRBV28|NA
TGTGCCAGCAGTTTCCTCCCAGGGGACCCCGGAGGACCCCGTGAAAAACTGTTTTTT
CASSFLPGDPGGPREKLFF
>TRBJ2-1|TRBD1|TRBV4-1|NA
TGCGCCAGCAGCCAAGTCGGGACAGGGGAATTCCGGTACCAGTTCTTC
CASSQVGTGEFRYQFF
>TRBJ1-1|NA|TRBV24-1|NA
TGTGCCACCAGTGACCTGGACAGCCCGGAAGCTTTCTTT
CATSDLDSPEAFF
>TRBJ1-2|TRBD1|TRBV5-1|NA
TGCGCCAGCAGCACTAGACAGGGGGCGAGCAATGGCTACACCTTC
CASSTRQGASNGYTF
>TRBJ2-1|TRBD2|TRBV19|many
TGTGCCAGTAGTAGACTAGCGGGAGACGTGGGGTACAATGAGCAGTTCTTC
CASSRLAGDVGYNEQFF
>TRBJ2-3|TRBD2|TRBV7-9|NA
TGTGCCAGCAGCTTAGGCGGGGGAGAGTCAGATACGCAGTATTTT
CASSLGGGESDTQYF
>TRBJ2-7|TRBD2|TRBV24-1|NA
TGTGCCACCAGTGATTCTAGCGGGGGGACCCATTACGAGCAGTACTTC
CATSDSSGGTHYEQYF
>TRBJ1-6|TRBD1|TRBV13|NA
TGTGCCAGCAGCTCGAGACAGGGAGGTGCCTATAATTCACCCCTCCACTTT
CASSSRQGGAYNSPLHF
>TRBJ1-2|NA|TRBV19|NA
TGTGCCAGTATACCCGACAGTACCAACTATGGCTACACCTTC
CASIPDSTNYGYTF
>TRBJ2-7|TRBD2|TRBV10-3|NA
TGTGCCACCAGCGTTTCAGAAGGGAGCGGGAGCCCCTCCTACGAGCAGTACTTC
CATSVSEGSGSPSYEQYF
>TRBJ1-1|NA|TRBV21-1|NA
TGTGCCAGCAGCAAAGTTCAGGGGTTGTACACTGAAGCTTTCTTT
CASSKVQGLYTEAFF
>TRBJ2-1|TRBD1|TRBV2|NA
TGTGCCAGCAGTCAAGGACAGGGGGCCCATGAGCAGTTCTTC
CASSQGQGAHEQFF
>TRBJ2-1|TRBD2|TRBV29-1|NA
TGCAGCGTTTCCCCACTGTACCGACTAGCGGGAGCGGTTGAGCAGTTCTTC
CSVSPLYRLAGAVEQFF
>TRBJ2-3|NA|TRBV7-2|once
TGTGCCAGCAGCTCCACGGGTTCTCCAGGGGATACGCAGTATTTT
CASSSTGSPGDTQYF
>TRBJ2-7|TRBD2|TRBV27|NA
TGTGCCAGCAGTTTATCGATAGCGGGAGGGTGGTACGAGCAGTACTTC
CASSLSIAGGWYEQYF
>TRBJ2-7|TRBD1|TRBV7-9|NA
TGTGCCAGCAGCTCAACTGACGGGACAGGGTTTTTGATCGAGCAGTACTTC
CASSSTDGTGFLIEQYF
>TRBJ2-7|TRBD1|TRBV4-3|NA
TGCGCCAGCAGCCAAGGAAGGCAGGGGGCCTACGAGCAGTACTTC
CASSQGRQGAYEQYF
>TRBJ1-1|NA|TRBV7-8|NA
TGTGCCAGCAACAGGGACGGAATGAACACTGAAGCTTTCTTT
CASNRDGMNTEAFF
>TRBJ1-1|NA|TRBV9|NA
TGTGCCAGCAGCCTCGGAGGGGGGGCGCCCACTGAAGCTTTCTTT
CASSLGGGAPTEAFF
>TRBJ1-5|NA|TRBV15|once
TGTGCCACCAGCAGAGATCCTGGGGGCGGACAGCCCCAGCATTTT
CATSRDPGGGQPQHF
>TRBJ2-5|TRBD1|TRBV5-6|NA
TGTGCCAGCAGCTGGGACAGTCAAGAGACCCAGTACTTC
CASSWDSQETQYF
>TRBJ1-5|TRBD1|TRBV30|NA
TGTGCCTGGAGTAGGGGGACAGGCGATCAGCCCCAGCATTTT
CAWSRGTGDQPQHF
>TRBJ2-7|TRBD2|TRBV27|few
TGTGCCAGCAGTCTACTAGCGGGTTCCTACGAGCAGTACTTC
CASSLLAGSYEQYF
>TRBJ2-1|NA|TRBV5-6|NA
TGTGCCAGCAGCTTGGCCGTTAGCGGCTACAATGAGCAGTTCTTC
CASSLAVSGYNEQFF
>TRBJ2-5|NA|TRBV9|NA
TGTGCCAGCAGCGTACGAGGAGGGGAGACCCAGTACTTC
CASSVRGGETQYF